Listed below are T cell receptor beta chains from one sample, sequenced in a study of blood T cell repertoires in COVID-19. This table comes from immunoSEQ multiplex PCR, and its TCRdb copy is limited to in-frame clones, with some not included. The repertoire holds 100,000 to 150,000 clones, with roughly nine tenths as singletons. Sequenced: peripheral blood. These receptors all come from a man aged 50 to 60 with COVID-19, enrolled during active disease. CDR3s include the opening cysteine and the closing phenylalanine or tryptophan. D genes are given only for firm matches. The size of a clone is reported for some rows only, either as once, few or many, or as a class for expanded clones.

cdr3_aa cdr3_nt d_call clone_size j_call v_call
CASSPTATNEKLFF TGCGCCAGCAGCCCGACAGCAACTAATGAAAAACTGTTTTTT . . TRBJ1-4 TRBV5-1
CSASLSRGWETQYF TGCAGTGCTAGTTTGTCTAGGGGGTGGGAGACCCAGTACTTC . . TRBJ2-5 TRBV20-1
CATSGQGGIETQYF TGTGCCACCTCGGGACAGGGTGGTATAGAGACCCAGTACTTC TRBD1 . TRBJ2-5 TRBV28
CASSLVSEKLFF TGTGCCAGCAGCTTAGTTAGTGAAAAACTGTTTTTT . once TRBJ1-4 TRBV11-2
CASTLLGRSPLHF TGTGCCAGCACCTTGCTCGGTCGCTCACCCCTCCACTTT . . TRBJ1-6 TRBV12-3/TRBV12-4
CASSKNLGLAADTQYF TGTGCCAGTAGTAAAAACCTAGGACTAGCCGCAGATACGCAGTATTTT TRBD2 . TRBJ2-3 TRBV19
CASSINFLAGSTDTQYF TGTGCCAGTAGTATAAATTTTCTAGCGGGGAGCACAGATACGCAGTATTTT TRBD2 . TRBJ2-3 TRBV19
CASSLTSGQETQYF TGTGCCAGCAGCTTGACTAGCGGCCAAGAGACCCAGTACTTC TRBD2 . TRBJ2-5 TRBV5-6
CASSQQGTGELFF TGCGCCAGCAGCCAGCAGGGAACCGGGGAGCTGTTTTTT . . TRBJ2-2 TRBV4-1
CASSTHPQGVGTGELFF TGTGCCAGCAGCACTCATCCCCAGGGGGTGGGAACCGGGGAGCTGTTTTTT TRBD1 once TRBJ2-2 TRBV9
CASSLRASGYYEQYF TGTGCCAGCAGTTTAAGGGCTAGCGGTTACTACGAGCAGTACTTC TRBD2 . TRBJ2-7 TRBV27
CASSGQLNNSPLHF TGTGCCAGCAGCGGACAGCTCAATAATTCACCCCTCCACTTT . . TRBJ1-6 TRBV4-2
CASSYQGSNQPQHF TGTGCCAGTAGTTACCAGGGTAGCAATCAGCCCCAGCATTTT . once TRBJ1-5 TRBV19
CAWRDNGNTEAFF TGTGCCTGGAGAGACAACGGGAACACTGAAGCTTTCTTT . . TRBJ1-1 TRBV30
CAWSQPQPRYEQYF TGTGCCTGGAGTCAACCACAGCCCCGCTACGAGCAGTACTTC . . TRBJ2-7 TRBV30
CSIQSKGADYGYTF TGCAGCATCCAAAGTAAGGGGGCGGACTATGGCTACACCTTC TRBD1 . TRBJ1-2 TRBV29-1
CASSPGSTNEKLFF TGTGCCAGCTCACCAGGCTCAACTAATGAAAAACTGTTTTTT . once TRBJ1-4 TRBV18
CASTGGGGYGYTF TGTGCCAGCACCGGAGGGGGCGGCTATGGCTACACCTTC TRBD1 . TRBJ1-2 TRBV9
CASRNTGGSEKLFF TGTGCCAGCAGAAACACAGGGGGAAGTGAAAAACTGTTTTTT TRBD1 . TRBJ1-4 TRBV7-2
CASSLWEREGRETQYF TGTGCCAGCAGCTTGTGGGAGCGGGAGGGCCGGGAGACCCAGTACTTC TRBD2 . TRBJ2-5 TRBV5-6
CASKPGGATDTQYF TGTGCCAGCAAGCCGGGGGGGGCCACAGATACGCAGTATTTT TRBD2 . TRBJ2-3 TRBV6-5
CASSQEEGGTQFF TGTGCCAGCAGCCAAGAAGAGGGCGGCACGCAGTTCTTC . . TRBJ2-1 TRBV3-1/TRBV3-2
CASSSQLAGALGNEQFF TGCGCCAGCAGTTCACAACTAGCGGGGGCCTTGGGTAATGAGCAGTTCTTC TRBD2 . TRBJ2-1 TRBV5-1
CASSHPGPYTEAFF TGTGCCAGTAGCCACCCAGGGCCCTACACTGAAGCTTTCTTT . . TRBJ1-1 TRBV19
CASSFGTSGTGELFF TGTGCCAGCAGTTTCGGGACTAGCGGCACCGGGGAGCTGTTTTTT TRBD2 . TRBJ2-2 TRBV28
CASSSRDRGGQPQHF TGTGCCAGTAGTTCCCGGGACAGGGGAGGTCAGCCCCAGCATTTT TRBD1 . TRBJ1-5 TRBV19
CASWGAGANEQFF TGTGCCAGCTGGGGTGCGGGGGCGAATGAGCAGTTCTTC . . TRBJ2-1 TRBV6-5
CAISPQGNYGYTF TGTGCCATCAGTCCTCAGGGTAACTATGGCTACACCTTC . . TRBJ1-2 TRBV10-3
CAGWTFNTGELFF TGTGCCGGTTGGACTTTCAACACCGGGGAGCTGTTTTTT . . TRBJ2-2 TRBV30
CASSYSGTETGELFF TGTGCCAGCAGTTACTCGGGGACAGAGACCGGGGAGCTGTTTTTT TRBD1 . TRBJ2-2 TRBV6-6
CSVDRGPTEAFF TGCAGCGTTGACAGGGGGCCAACTGAAGCTTTCTTT TRBD1 . TRBJ1-1 TRBV29-1
CASSLSGGYTEAFF TGTGCCAGCAGTCTATCTGGGGGCTACACTGAAGCTTTCTTT . . TRBJ1-1 TRBV2
CASSLSAPGQGALWTYEQYF TGCGCCAGCAGCTTATCGGCGCCGGGACAGGGGGCTCTCTGGACCTACGAGCAGTACTTC TRBD1 . TRBJ2-7 TRBV5-1
CASSVARDRSNTEAFF TGCGCCAGCAGCGTCGCTCGGGACAGGAGTAACACTGAAGCTTTCTTT TRBD1 . TRBJ1-1 TRBV5-1
CASSPGTADYEQYF TGTGCCAGCAGTCCCGGGACTGCCGACTACGAGCAGTACTTC . . TRBJ2-7 TRBV28
CASRTRTANNEQFF TGTGCCAGCCGTACGAGAACTGCGAACAATGAGCAGTTCTTC . . TRBJ2-1 TRBV13
CASSRVAQPQHF TGTGCCAGTAGTAGGGTAGCCCAGCCCCAGCATTTT . . TRBJ1-5 TRBV19
CATSELATEQETQYF TGTGCCACCAGCGAACTTGCGACAGAGCAAGAGACCCAGTACTTC . . TRBJ2-5 TRBV15
CASRDGTVYEQYF TGTGCCAGCAGGGACGGGACAGTCTACGAGCAGTACTTC TRBD1 . TRBJ2-7 TRBV6-6
CAWSVPGYRTGELFF TGTGCCTGGAGTGTTCCAGGGTATAGAACCGGGGAGCTGTTTTTT . . TRBJ2-2 TRBV30
CASSPRAKETQYF TGTGCCAGCTCACCACGGGCCAAAGAGACCCAGTACTTC . once TRBJ2-5 TRBV18
CASSMSPDYSNQPQHF TGTGCCAGTAGTATGTCCCCTGACTATAGCAATCAGCCCCAGCATTTT . . TRBJ1-5 TRBV19
CASSSYTDTQYF TGTGCCAGCAGTTCCTACACAGATACGCAGTATTTT . . TRBJ2-3 TRBV6-2/TRBV6-3
CASSWTSGRLNRPSTDTQYF TGTGCCAGTAGTTGGACTAGCGGGAGGCTAAACCGACCTAGCACAGATACGCAGTATTTT TRBD2 . TRBJ2-3 TRBV19
CASISGQGAHNYGYTF TGTGCCAGCATTTCCGGACAGGGGGCGCATAACTATGGCTACACCTTC TRBD1 . TRBJ1-2 TRBV28
CASSQVGTGKGGELFF TGTGCCAGCAGCCAAGTCGGAACAGGGAAGGGGGGGGAGCTGTTTTTT . . TRBJ2-2 TRBV3-1/TRBV3-2
CASSPGLAGISTDTQYF TGTGCCAGCTCACCCGGACTAGCGGGAATTAGCACAGATACGCAGTATTTT TRBD2 . TRBJ2-3 TRBV18
CASSPPDRRDEAFF TGTGCCAGCTCACCCCCGGACCGCCGGGATGAAGCTTTCTTT . . TRBJ1-1 TRBV18
CASSPRLGLNSNEQFF TGTGCCAGCAGCCCCCGGCTGGGACTTAACTCCAATGAGCAGTTCTTC . . TRBJ2-1 TRBV9
CATSDAGGRLSGANVLTF TGTGCCACCAGTGATGCGGGAGGACGGCTCTCTGGGGCCAACGTCCTGACTTTC TRBD2 once TRBJ2-6 TRBV24-1
CASSFPDRAYEQYF TGTGCCAGCAGTTTCCCGGACAGGGCCTACGAGCAGTACTTC TRBD1 . TRBJ2-7 TRBV28
CAWSRNSQETQYF TGTGCCTGGAGCCGGAACAGTCAAGAGACCCAGTACTTC . . TRBJ2-5 TRBV30
CSVEDRSVGELFF TGCAGCGTTGAAGATCGCAGCGTCGGGGAGCTGTTTTTT . . TRBJ2-2 TRBV29-1